These 32 T cell receptor beta chains share one sample of origin, sequenced in a study of control samples from healthy donors and cancer patients (dated by TCRdb to the early 2020s). The protocol used for the library was the immunoSEQ multiplex PCR assay. This is the immuneACCESS table as TCRdb keeps it, with only in-frame sequences that have V and J called. A part of the clones is gone; compared with another copy, unresolved V genes explain less than half, and the rest is unexplained. Recorded for this sample are some 66,000 clones; 85% of them occurred a single time. About 5% of the sample lies in the top ten. The material sequenced was blood. Receptors originate from a man aged 40-49 years in good health.

V and J are TRBV5-1 and TRBJ1-1; 10 bases are a match to TRBD1. The germline gives CDR1 SGHRS, CDR2 YFSETQ. This CDR3 contains 18 residues. The V gene end was trimmed by 0 bases and the J gene end by 4 bases; junction bases not matched to a gene: 12. The DNA of the CDR3 is TGCGCCAGCAGCTTGGCCTCGACAGGGGGCAAATCGGGCACTGAAGCTTTCTTT. Protein: CASSLASTGGKSGTEAFF.

V gene TRBV4-1 combines with J gene TRBJ2-5; perhaps TRBD2 as D (5 bases). CDR3 length equals 17 residues. V gave up 0 bases and J gave up 4 bases, with 18 bases separating them. Germline V gene sequence: CDR1 MGHRA, CDR2 YSYEKL. In DNA, the CDR3 is TGCGCCAGCAGCCAAGATCAGAGACCCTCCGGAGGAGAGACCCAGTACTTC. Encoded protein: CASSQDQRPSGGETQYF.

V and J are TRBV2 and TRBJ1-1, with 9 bases lining up with TRBD1. Trimming took 8 bases from V and 6 from J; bases not matched to a gene: 7. The CDR3 has 13 amino acids. The germline gives CDR1 SNHLY, CDR2 FYNNEI. Here the CDR3 reads CASGDREGSEAFF. The CDR3 DNA reads as TGTGCCAGCGGGGACAGGGAGGGTTCTGAAGCTTTCTTT.

The CDR3 DNA follows: TGTGCCATCAGTGAGTCGCTCAGGGCAACCACTGAAGCTTTCTTT. It specifies CAISESLRATTEAFF. The V call is TRBV10-3, the J call TRBJ1-1; possibly TRBD1 for D (5 bases). Germline V gene sequence: CDR1 ENHRY, CDR2 SYGVKD. V lost 0 bases and J lost 4, with 12 bases in between. The CDR3 length is 15 residues.

The chain couples TRBV5-8 to TRBJ1-4, with D maybe TRBD1 (5 bases). Deletions cut 4 bases from V and 7 bases from J, with 11 bases between. CDR3 length: 13 amino acids. The germline gives CDR1 SGHTS, CDR2 YDEGEE. The CDR3: CASSAWGIEKLFF. DNA for the CDR3: TGTGCCAGCAGCGCGTGGGGCATTGAAAAACTGTTTTTT. The full variable domain, rest sourced from reference TRBV5-8 and TRBJ1-4, is EAGVTQSPTHLIKTRGQQATLRCSPISGHTSVYWYQQALGLGLQFLLWYDEGEERNRGNFPPRFSGRQFPNYSSELNVNALELEDSALYLCASSAWGIEKLFFGSGTQLSVL.

The CDR3 DNA reads TGCGCCAGCAGCTTCCGGGGGCGAGAGACCCAGTACTTC. Its translation is CASSFRGRETQYF. The chain couples TRBV5-1 to TRBJ2-5; the D call may be TRBD1 or TRBD2 (6 bases each). The V end lost 2 bases, the J end lost 4 bases, and 9 bases lay between the germline ends. This CDR3 comprises 13 residues. From germline, CDR1 is SGHRS and CDR2 YFSETQ.

J is TRBJ2-1 and V is TRBV24-1, with 9 bases identical to TRBD1. Per the germline V gene, CDR1 is KGHDR and CDR2 is SFDVKD. This CDR3 spans 15 amino acids. V was pared by 5 bases and J by 8 bases, with 9 bases of the junction left unmatched. CDR3 bases: TGTGCCACCAGTGCCCGGGACAGGGTTACGGATGAGCAGTTCTTC. Amino acid sequence: CATSARDRVTDEQFF.

This clone was seen more than once but under ten times. The chain carries TRBV19 and TRBJ2-7, with D hard to call. Germline CDR1 reads LNHDA; CDR2 reads SQIVND (reference sequence). The CDR3 is 14 residues long. Between the trimmed V and J ends, which lost 6 bases and 2 bases, there was a span of 14 bases. The CDR3 nucleotides are TGTGCCAGTAGCCATTCAGACATCACCTACGAGCAGTACTTC. Translation: CASSHSDITYEQYF.

The rearrangement joins TRBV7-2 to TRBJ1-1; TRBD1 agrees at 7 bases. CDR3 length equals 13 residues. J was trimmed by 0 bases and V by 6 bases; bases with no gene match: 1. Germline lookup yields CDR1 SGHTA and CDR2 FQGNSA. The CDR3 sequence is CASRQGLNTEAFF. Here the CDR3 DNA reads TGTGCCAGCAGACAGGGGCTGAACACTGAAGCTTTCTTT.

V gene TRBV6-1 combines with J gene TRBJ1-2; 7 nucleotides agree with TRBD1. V shed 1 base, J shed 8 bases, and the junction held 7 bases outside the gene matches. This CDR3 region has 14 residues. Looked up from germline, CDR1 is MNHNS and CDR2 is SASEGT. CDR3 protein: CASSEGDSLEGYTF. CDR3 coding DNA: TGTGCCAGCAGTGAAGGGGACAGTTTAGAGGGCTACACCTTC.

The chain links TRBV28 to TRBJ2-5; 8 bases are shared with TRBD1. The ends lost 7 bases at V and 5 bases at J; junction bases unmatched: 12. The CDR3 runs to 15 residues. CDR1 MDHEN and CDR2 SYDVKM come from the germline V gene. The CDR3 coding sequence is TGTGCCAGCACCTTAAAGGACAGGGCAGTGGAGACCCAGTACTTC. It translates to CASTLKDRAVETQYF. The complete variable domain, with remaining parts taken from reference TRBV28 and TRBJ2-5, reads DVKVTQSSRYLVKRTGEKVFLECVQDMDHENMFWYRQDPGLGLRLIYFSYDVKMKEKGDIPEGYSVSREKKERFSLILESASTNQTSMYLCASTLKDRAVETQYFGPGTRLLVL.

This chain links TRBV5-5 with TRBJ1-2; TRBD1 matches at 8 bases. V lost 4 bases, J lost 7 bases, and 6 bases stayed unmatched. The CDR3 consists of 13 residues. Looked up from germline, CDR1 is SGHKS and CDR2 is YYEKEE (reference sequence). The CDR3, as DNA: TGTGCCAGCAGCCGGACAGGGACTCTTGGCTACACCTTC. Protein: CASSRTGTLGYTF.

This chain links TRBV6-5 with TRBJ1-5; 7 bases fit TRBD1. V lost 5 bases and J lost 8; bases outside the gene matches: 12. Germline V CDR1 and CDR2: MNHEY, SVGAGI. The CDR3 is made up of 15 amino acids. CDR3 loop: CASSRKATGYEPQHF. DNA for the CDR3: TGTGCCAGCAGTCGTAAAGCGACAGGGTATGAGCCCCAGCATTTT.

This clone has just one count. This sequence joins TRBV6-2 or TRBV6-3 and TRBJ2-7, with D tentatively TRBD1 (6 bases). This CDR3 has 15 residues. Between the trimmed V and J ends, which lost 2 bases and 2 bases, there was a span of 13 bases. From germline, CDR1 is MNHEY and CDR2 SVGEGT. The CDR3 loop reads CASSYKQGEAYEQYF. For the CDR3, the DNA is TGTGCCAGCAGTTACAAACAGGGAGAAGCCTACGAGCAGTACTTC.

This clone was detected only a few times. The rearrangement joins TRBV5-1 to TRBJ1-6; 10 bases align to TRBD1. CDR3 length: 14 amino acids. Germline assignment: CDR1 SGHRS and CDR2 YFSETQ. Trimming took 5 bases from V and 10 from J; bases not matched to a gene: 6. The CDR3 region has the DNA TGCGCCAGCAGGACAGGGGGCGAAGGGTCACCCCTCCACTTT. It yields the protein CASRTGGEGSPLHF. The whole variable domain, filled in from reference TRBV5-1 and TRBJ1-6, reads KAGVTQTPRYLIKTRGQQVTLSCSPISGHRSVSWYQQTPGQGLQFLFEYFSETQRNKGNFPGRFSGRQFSNSRSEMNVSTLELGDSALYLCASRTGGEGSPLHFGNGTRLTVT.

The CDR3 here is CASSKRSGADRNNEQFF. CDR3 sequence (DNA): TGTGCCAGCAGTAAGAGAAGCGGCGCGGACAGGAACAATGAGCAGTTCTTC. The chain recombines TRBV7-3 with TRBJ2-1; 7 nucleotides align to TRBD1. V gave up 6 bases and J gave up 5 bases; unmatched junction bases: 16. This CDR3 has 17 residues. Germline V gene data show CDR1 as SGHTA and CDR2 as FQGTGA. Using reference TRBV7-3 and TRBJ2-1 for the parts outside the CDR3, the full variable domain is GAGVSQTPSNKVTEKGKYVELRCDPISGHTALYWYRQSLGQGPEFLIYFQGTGAADDSGLPNDRFFAVRPEGSVSTLKIQRTERGDSAVYLCASSKRSGADRNNEQFFGPGTRLTVL.

This clone appeared once. The rearrangement uses TRBV11-2 and TRBJ1-1; D not resolved. V was trimmed by 0 bases and J by 7 bases, leaving 9 bases between them. Looked up from germline, CDR1 is SGHAT and CDR2 is FQNNGV. There are 13 residues in the CDR3. The CDR3 DNA follows: TGTGCCAGCAGCTTAGATCATGGGGTTGAAGCTTTCTTT. Translated, it gives CASSLDHGVEAFF.

The rearrangement uses TRBV10-3 and TRBJ2-3; 11 nucleotides match TRBD2. CDR3 length: 15 amino acids. Germline V lookup: CDR1 ENHRY, CDR2 SYGVKD. Trimming removed 10 bases from V and 4 bases from J; junction bases left unmatched: 10. The CDR3 region has the DNA TGTGCCACTTCATTAGCGGGGGGGCCCGCAGATACGCAGTATTTT. Translating gives CATSLAGGPADTQYF.

The V call is TRBV5-1, the J call TRBJ2-3; TRBD1 aligns across 8 bases. Germline assignment: CDR1 SGHRS and CDR2 YFSETQ. With V trimmed by 4 bases and J by 8 bases, 6 bases remained unmatched. The CDR3 is 13 amino acids. This CDR3 reads CASSAQGEGTQYF. The DNA of the CDR3 is TGCGCCAGCAGCGCACAGGGGGAAGGTACGCAGTATTTT.

This sequence joins TRBV28 and TRBJ1-1, with 8 bases identical to TRBD1. In germline, CDR1 is MDHEN, CDR2 SYDVKM. The CDR3 extends over 12 amino acids. Unmatched junction bases numbered 1, after V lost 2 bases and J lost 8 bases. This CDR3 reads CASSLGTGEAFF. CDR3 in DNA: TGTGCCAGCAGTTTAGGGACAGGAGAAGCTTTCTTT.

This chain uses TRBV2 with TRBJ1-1, with D perhaps matching TRBD1 (5 bases). V gave up 4 bases and J gave up 5 bases, with 17 bases separating them. The CDR3 totals 15 residues. CDR1 SNHLY and CDR2 FYNNEI come from the germline V gene. CDR3 sequence: CASSASWGGGTEAFF. DNA for the CDR3: TGTGCCAGCAGTGCCTCGTGGGGCGGTGGTACTGAAGCTTTCTTT.

The rearrangement links TRBV5-4 to TRBJ1-3; D gene uncertain. The germline gives CDR1 SGHNT, CDR2 YYREEE (reference sequence). Between the trimmed V and J ends, which lost 1 base and 0 bases, there was a span of 17 bases. The length of the CDR3 is 18 residues. The CDR3 coding sequence is TGTGCCAGCAGCTTGTTCTTAGGTGGGCAGGTCTCTGGAAACACCATATATTTT. Residues: CASSLFLGGQVSGNTIYF.

V and J are TRBV6-6 and TRBJ2-6, with TRBD1 matching over 9 bases. Germline CDR1 and CDR2: MNHNY and SVGAGI (reference sequence). The CDR3 is made up of 17 amino acids. Trimming took 5 bases from V and 1 from J; bases not matched to a gene: 6. CDR3 in DNA: TGTGCCAGCAGTCGACAGGGGGGTTTTTCTGGGGCCAACGTCCTGACTTTC. It yields the protein CASSRQGGFSGANVLTF.

This chain connects TRBV14 to TRBJ2-1, with no clear D. The CDR3 sequence is 11 residues long. The V end lost 1 base, the J end lost 14 bases, and 9 bases lay between the germline ends. Germline V CDR1 and CDR2: SGHDN, FVKESK. CDR3 loop: CASSQVEGKFF. CDR3 sequence (DNA): TGTGCCAGCAGCCAAGTAGAAGGGAAGTTCTTC.

This clone appeared once. The chain joins TRBV28 to TRBJ1-6, with D possibly matching TRBD1 (5 bases). Germline-derived CDR1 and CDR2 are MDHEN and SYDVKM. V shed 2 bases and J shed 8 bases, with 10 bases lying between them. The CDR3 is 14 amino acids. The CDR3 sequence: CASSLAGMHSPLHF. CDR3 in DNA: TGTGCCAGCAGTTTAGCAGGGATGCATTCACCCCTCCACTTT.

The chain couples TRBV5-5 to TRBJ2-7; D gene uncertain. V was clipped by 2 bases and J by 2 bases, with 5 bases between them. This CDR3 has 12 amino acids. Germline V gene data show CDR1 as SGHKS and CDR2 as YYEKEE (reference sequence). This CDR3 is CASSFIPYEQYF. The CDR3 DNA reads as TGTGCCAGCAGCTTTATACCCTACGAGCAGTACTTC.

This CDR3 is CASSYDRNYGYTF. In DNA, the CDR3 is TGTGCCAGCTCATATGACAGGAACTATGGCTACACCTTC. The rearrangement links TRBV18 to TRBJ1-2; a weak D match, TRBD1 (6 bases). V shed 5 bases and J shed 2 bases, with 9 bases lying between them. From germline, CDR1 is KGHSH and CDR2 LQKENI. The CDR3 covers 13 residues.

The gene calls are TRBV4-1 and TRBJ2-3; the D gene is possibly TRBD2 (6 bases). V lost 0 bases and J 0 bases, leaving 16 bases between the germline ends. Per the germline V gene, CDR1 is MGHRA and CDR2 is YSYEKL. The CDR3 sequence is 18 residues long. CDR3 DNA sequence: TGCGCCAGCAGCCAAGATCGTGGACTACGGACTAGCACAGATACGCAGTATTTT. It codes for CASSQDRGLRTSTDTQYF.

This clone appeared a single time. The chain has TRBV5-1 and TRBJ1-1, with D possibly being TRBD1 (6 bases). Trimming cost V 1 base and J 2 bases, with 9 bases left between them. In germline, CDR1 is SGHRS, CDR2 YFSETQ. The CDR3 extends over 14 amino acids. In DNA form, the CDR3 reads TGCGCCAGCAGCTTGCAGGGACAAAACACTGAAGCTTTCTTT. Encoded protein: CASSLQGQNTEAFF.

This clone was picked up one time. This chain uses TRBV2 with TRBJ1-1; the match to TRBD1 covers 8 bases. The CDR3 consists of 14 residues. Germline V gene lookup returns CDR1 SNHLY and CDR2 FYNNEI. The V segment lost 3 bases and the J segment 4 bases; nucleotides outside the gene matches: 4. The CDR3 protein is CASSDRTGFTEAFF. The CDR3 DNA follows: TGTGCCAGCAGTGACAGGACAGGGTTCACTGAAGCTTTCTTT.

The gene calls are TRBV7-9 and TRBJ2-5, with 8 nucleotides matching TRBD1. The CDR3 runs to 15 residues. Germline CDR1 SEHNR, CDR2 FQNEAQ (reference sequence). V shed 6 bases, J shed 5 bases, and the junction held 11 bases outside the gene matches. The CDR3 sequence: CASSHPQGAAETQYF. The CDR3 DNA reads as TGTGCCAGCAGTCACCCCCAGGGGGCGGCGGAGACCCAGTACTTC.

The gene calls are TRBV27 and TRBJ2-2; D is possibly TRBD2 (6 bases). Between the trimmed V and J ends, which lost 2 bases and 5 bases, there was a span of 18 bases. CDR3 length: 17 residues. Germline CDR1 MNHEY, CDR2 SMNVEV (reference sequence). CDR3 nucleotides: TGTGCCAGCAGTTTAGGGGCTAGCGTAATGGAAACCGGGGAGCTGTTTTTT. This encodes CASSLGASVMETGELFF.